The TCR beta chain described here comes from a study of T cells in Graves' hyperthyroidism and ophthalmopathy. Trimming shortened V by 1 base and J by 5 bases, and 11 bases separated the two germline ends. CDR3 length: 14 amino acids. The germline V gene has CDR1 SGHTA and CDR2 FQGNSA. This clonotype has at least ten counts. Template material for amplifying TCR beta CDR3 regions consisted of RNA transcripts. Primed by the HTBI set, a first-round RT-PCR was run on the TCR CDR3. A single record per CDR3 protein comes from TCRdb applying MiXCR to the multiplex PCR reads. The sample holds approximately 400,000 distinct CDR3 sequences; about 19% are singletons and the top ten take around 4%.

The receptor's source is a woman aged 18-35 years with Graves' hyperthyroidism. V and J are TRBV7-2 and TRBJ1-1; D not certain. Sequenced input: blood. CDR3 coding DNA: TGTGCCAGCAGCTTAGTGCCGGGGAGAACTGAAGCTTTCTTT. This codes for CASSLVPGRTEAFF.